The present T cell receptor (beta chain) was sequenced within a study of beta chain features in type 1 diabetes. Looking at the study overall: Sorted cell examination encompassed around 100,000,000 cells across all samples.

Sorted CD4+ subsets: naive, central memory, regulatory, stem cell-like memory (CD45RO/CCR7/CD25/CD127/CD95/CD27 panel). V lost 3 bases to trimming and J lost 0 bases, with 7 bases between them. This CDR3 comprises 14 residues. Looked up from germline, CDR1 is KGHSH and CDR2 is LQKENI. Whole-study findings and limits: Shorter templates may be favored by PCR, equally so in patients and controls. Shortening that was moderate but significant affected the TCRB CDR3s of Type 1 diabetes patients in all four CD4+ subsets.

A word on this clone: Its antigen remains unidentified. This sample includes further DNA sequences coding for the same CDR3.

All of the isolated RNA was reverse transcribed, so expressed TCRB transcripts were sequenced. TCRdb's copy holds only in-frame clones and misses some; the assay was immunoSEQ multiplex PCR. The sample includes roughly 140,000 clones, 10% seen only once; the top ten take less than 0.5%. J is TRBJ2-3 and V is TRBV18, with D unclear. The sequence was collected from a man aged 30 to 45 with type 1 diabetes. The sequenced material came from central memory CD4+ T cells from blood. The CDR3 region has the DNA TGTGCCAGCTCACCTTCCCGGAGCACAGATACGCAGTATTTT. It specifies CASSPSRSTDTQYF. Full variable domain (remainder filled in from reference TRBV18 and TRBJ2-3): NAGVMQNPRHLVRRRGQEARLRCSPMKGHSHVYWYRQLPEEGLKFMVYLQKENIIDESGMPKERFSAEFPKEGPSILRIQQVVRGDSAAYFCASSPSRSTDTQYFGPGTRLTVL.